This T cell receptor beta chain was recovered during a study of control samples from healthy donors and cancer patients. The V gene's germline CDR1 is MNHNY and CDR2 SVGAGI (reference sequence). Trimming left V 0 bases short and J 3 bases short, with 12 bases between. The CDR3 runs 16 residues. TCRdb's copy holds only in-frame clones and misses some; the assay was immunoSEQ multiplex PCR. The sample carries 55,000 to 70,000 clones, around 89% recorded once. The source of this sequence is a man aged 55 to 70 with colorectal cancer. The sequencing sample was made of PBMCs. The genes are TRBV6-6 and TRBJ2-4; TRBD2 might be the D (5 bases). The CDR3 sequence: CASSYSREGDKNIQYF. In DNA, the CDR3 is TGTGCCAGCAGTTACTCGAGGGAAGGAGACAAAAACATTCAGTACTTC.